These 30 T cell receptor beta chains originate from one sample sequenced in a study of blood T cell repertoires in COVID-19. Measured with immunoSEQ multiplex PCR; TCRdb has only the in-frame clones, and not every one. The sample contains approximately 260,000 clones, around nine tenths of which appear only once. The sequenced sample consisted of PBMCs or T cells enriched from blood (not recorded which). The receptor source for this set is a woman aged 18-30 years who had recovered from COVID-19.

This clone was detected once. The genes are TRBV19 and TRBJ1-5; 10 nucleotides agree with TRBD1. This CDR3 has 17 amino acids. J was trimmed by 1 base and V by 6 bases; bases with no gene match: 9. Per the germline V gene, CDR1 is LNHDA and CDR2 is SQIVND (reference sequence). The CDR3 is CASRGYPGQGSNQPQHF. CDR3 in DNA: TGTGCCAGTAGAGGATATCCGGGACAGGGGAGCAATCAGCCCCAGCATTTT.

This chain uses TRBV27 with TRBJ1-2, with 9 bases fitting TRBD1. The CDR3 length is 14 residues. With 5 bases clipped from V and 6 bases from J, the junction kept 7 bases outside the gene matches. CDR1 is MNHEY and CDR2 is SMNVEV in the germline V gene (reference sequence). In DNA form, the CDR3 reads TGTGCCAGCAGTCCGAATACAGGGGGCCATGGCTACACCTTC. Its translation: CASSPNTGGHGYTF.

V gene TRBV20-1 combines with J gene TRBJ2-7, with D hard to call. The CDR3 runs 11 residues. The V gene lost 2 bases and the J gene lost 2 bases, with 4 bases spanning the gap. CDR1 DFQATT and CDR2 SNEGSKA come from the germline V gene (reference sequence). The CDR3 here is CSARSPYEQYF. The DNA of the CDR3 is TGCAGTGCTAGAAGCCCCTACGAGCAGTACTTC.

Only one count was recorded for this clone. This sequence joins TRBV7-9 and TRBJ2-1, with 7 nucleotides matching TRBD2. With 4 bases clipped from V and 2 bases from J, the junction kept 2 bases outside the gene matches. Germline V gene lookup returns CDR1 SEHNR and CDR2 FQNEAQ (reference sequence). The length of the CDR3 is 14 residues. In DNA form, the CDR3 reads TGTGCCAGCAGCTCCGGACTAGCCTACAATGAGCAGTTCTTC. Translating it yields CASSSGLAYNEQFF. The variable domain in full, with the rest retrieved from reference TRBV7-9 and TRBJ2-1, is DTGVSQNPRHKITKRGQNVTFRCDPISEHNRLYWYRQTLGQGPEFLTYFQNEAQLEKSRLLSDRFSAERPKGSFSTLEIQRTEQGDSAMYLCASSSGLAYNEQFFGPGTRLTVL.

The chain links TRBV3-1 (or the pseudogene TRBV3-2) to TRBJ1-5; the D is unclear. There are 14 residues in the CDR3. Looked up from germline, CDR1 is LGHDT and CDR2 is YNNKEL (reference sequence). V was trimmed by 4 bases and J by 7 bases, leaving 14 bases between them. This CDR3 reads CASSLEVSRQPQHF. The CDR3 nucleotides are TGTGCCAGCAGCCTCGAGGTGTCACGGCAGCCCCAGCATTTT.

This chain joins TRBV5-5 and TRBJ1-2; D call uncertain. Per germline, CDR1 SGHKS and CDR2 YYEKEE (reference sequence). This CDR3 is built from 13 residues. The V end was cut by 2 bases, the J end by 7 bases, with 12 bases between. As DNA, the CDR3 is TGTGCCAGCAGCTTCTCGATCACGGGTGGCTACACCTTC. Amino acid sequence: CASSFSITGGYTF.

The chain is built from TRBV19 and TRBJ1-5, with TRBD1 matching over 8 bases. The CDR3 totals 14 residues. V shed 4 bases and J 6 bases; nucleotides not matched to a gene: 5. CDR1 and CDR2 from the germline V gene are LNHDA and SQIVND (reference sequence). The CDR3 DNA sequence: TGTGCCAGTAGTACCAGGGGGCTGGGTCAGCCCCAGCATTTT. Translating gives CASSTRGLGQPQHF.

This chain uses TRBV18 with TRBJ1-1, with 10 bases lining up with TRBD1. After removal of 5 bases from V and 5 bases from J, the junction contained 8 bases not matched to a gene. Germline V lookup: CDR1 KGHSH, CDR2 LQKENI. There are 15 residues in the CDR3. The CDR3 DNA follows: TGTGCCAGCTCAAAACCGGGACAGGGGAGGACTGAAGCTTTCTTT. Translating it yields CASSKPGQGRTEAFF.

This chain links TRBV7-8 with TRBJ2-2, with 8 bases identical to TRBD2. V lost 5 bases and J lost 6; bases outside the gene matches: 8. This CDR3 has 15 residues. The germline V gene has CDR1 SGHVS and CDR2 FQNEAQ. CDR3: CASSLGPAGAGELFF. The CDR3 DNA reads TGTGCCAGCAGCCTGGGGCCAGCGGGAGCCGGGGAGCTGTTTTTT.

The rearrangement joins TRBV5-1 to TRBJ1-3; 8 bases fit TRBD1. This CDR3 has 17 residues. Losses at the gene ends were 0 bases for V and 2 bases for J; bases not matched to a gene: 7. In germline, CDR1 is SGHRS, CDR2 YFSETQ. CDR3 in DNA: TGCGCCAGCAGCTTGGACGGACAGGGACGAGCTGGAAACACCATATATTTT. The encoded protein is CASSLDGQGRAGNTIYF.

The chain recombines TRBV4-2 with TRBJ1-2; the match to TRBD1 covers 8 bases. Germline V gene sequence: CDR1 LGHNA, CDR2 YNFKEQ. The length of the CDR3 is 16 residues. Trimming at V came to 3 bases and at J to 2 bases, leaving 8 bases not matched to a gene. This CDR3 is CASSHEPGGANYGYTF. The DNA of the CDR3 is TGTGCCAGCAGCCATGAACCAGGGGGCGCCAACTATGGCTACACCTTC.

The chain is built from TRBV5-1 and TRBJ1-4; TRBD1 might be the D (6 bases). The V gene's germline CDR1 is SGHRS and CDR2 YFSETQ. V lost 0 bases to trimming and J lost 8 bases, with 11 bases between them. CDR3 length: 14 amino acids. The CDR3 is CASSLEPQGEKLFF. DNA of the CDR3: TGCGCCAGCAGCTTGGAGCCTCAGGGGGAAAAACTGTTTTTT.

V and J are TRBV5-1 and TRBJ2-3, with TRBD2 matching 11 bases. In germline, CDR1 is SGHRS, CDR2 YFSETQ. After removal of 4 bases from V and 5 bases from J, the junction contained 15 bases not matched to a gene. CDR3 length equals 18 residues. CDR3 sequence reads: CASSTTDSGRVRGDTQYF. The CDR3 nucleotides read TGCGCCAGCAGCACCACGGATAGCGGGAGGGTAAGAGGAGATACGCAGTATTTT. Based on the CDR3 plus reference TRBV5-1 and TRBJ2-3, the full variable domain is KAGVTQTPRYLIKTRGQQVTLSCSPISGHRSVSWYQQTPGQGLQFLFEYFSETQRNKGNFPGRFSGRQFSNSRSEMNVSTLELGDSALYLCASSTTDSGRVRGDTQYFGPGTRLTVL.

The V and J genes are TRBV6-5 and TRBJ1-5; D possibly corresponds to TRBD1 (6 bases). The CDR3 loop spans 15 amino acids. Trimming cost V 2 bases and J 7 bases, with 15 bases left between them. Germline-derived CDR1 and CDR2 are MNHEY and SVGAGI. The CDR3, as DNA: TGTGCCAGCAGTTACGGCGCGGGGGCAAACCAGCCCCAGCATTTT. This gives the protein CASSYGAGANQPQHF.

The chain combines TRBV28 with TRBJ2-5; weak D call: TRBD1 (5 bases). Germline lookup yields CDR1 MDHEN and CDR2 SYDVKM. The germline V and J ends were trimmed by 6 bases and 9 bases, with 14 bases remaining between them. CDR3 length: 12 amino acids. CDR3 bases: TGTGCCAGCAGCCCCTCAGTGGGGCCCCAGTACTTC. The encoded protein is CASSPSVGPQYF.

The chain joins TRBV29-1 to TRBJ1-2; D is perhaps TRBD1 (5 bases). Germline V gene lookup returns CDR1 SQVTM and CDR2 ANQGSEA. The length of the CDR3 is 14 residues. Deletions cut 1 base from V and 6 bases from J, with 15 bases between. The CDR3 is CSVEVEVTGDGYTF. The CDR3, as DNA: TGCAGCGTTGAAGTTGAAGTAACGGGGGATGGCTACACCTTC.

The V gene is TRBV18, the J gene TRBJ2-1, with D perhaps matching TRBD2 (6 bases). Germline values: CDR1 KGHSH, CDR2 LQKENI. With 4 bases removed from V and 3 bases from J, the gap between germline ends came to 13 bases. CDR3 size: 15 residues. The DNA for the CDR3 is TGTGCCAGCTCACTCGTTCGGGAGCGCTACAATGAGCAGTTCTTC. Its protein is CASSLVRERYNEQFF.

V and J are TRBV7-9 and TRBJ1-2, with D unresolved. The V end was cut by 5 bases, the J end by 8 bases, with 15 bases between. Per the germline V gene, CDR1 is SEHNR and CDR2 is FQNEAQ (reference sequence). The CDR3 loop spans 13 amino acids. CDR3 DNA: TGTGCCAGCAGCGCACTAGGGTTGGGAGGCTACACCTTC. Protein sequence: CASSALGLGGYTF. The variable domain in full, with the rest retrieved from reference TRBV7-9 and TRBJ1-2, is DTGVSQNPRHKITKRGQNVTFRCDPISEHNRLYWYRQTLGQGPEFLTYFQNEAQLEKSRLLSDRFSAERPKGSFSTLEIQRTEQGDSAMYLCASSALGLGGYTFGSGTRLTVV.

The rearrangement uses TRBV19 and TRBJ1-1; D gene unclear. This CDR3 comprises 13 residues. CDR1 LNHDA and CDR2 SQIVND come from the germline V gene (reference sequence). Trimming removed 1 base at V and 4 bases at J, with 7 bases between. The CDR3 DNA follows: TGTGCCAGTAGTATAGTAAGCGGCACTGAAGCTTTCTTT. As protein: CASSIVSGTEAFF.

This chain joins TRBV2 and TRBJ1-2, with 8 bases matching TRBD1. The V gene end was trimmed by 3 bases and the J gene end by 5 bases; junction bases not matched to a gene: 2. CDR1 and CDR2 from the germline V gene are SNHLY and FYNNEI. The CDR3 has 13 amino acids. This CDR3 reads CASSEGTGYGYTF. The CDR3 DNA sequence: TGTGCCAGCAGTGAGGGGACAGGTTATGGCTACACCTTC.

V gene TRBV5-1 combines with J gene TRBJ2-5; maybe TRBD1 (5 bases). This CDR3 has 15 amino acids. Germline values: CDR1 SGHRS, CDR2 YFSETQ. Trimming pared 2 bases from V and 5 bases from J, leaving 16 bases between. The CDR3, as DNA: TGCGCCAGCAGCTTCGGGCAGGGAAGGGTGGAGACCCAGTACTTC. Amino acids: CASSFGQGRVETQYF.

The rearrangement uses TRBV5-6 and TRBJ1-5; possible D gene TRBD1, 5 bases. The CDR3 totals 16 residues. Per germline, CDR1 SGHDT and CDR2 YYEEEE. Trimming stripped 4 bases from V and 3 bases from J, with 17 bases between. The CDR3 reads CASSTGGWEVNQPQHF. In DNA, the CDR3 is TGTGCCAGCAGCACCGGGGGGTGGGAGGTCAATCAGCCCCAGCATTTT.

This clone was seen only a few times. J is TRBJ2-3 and V is TRBV20-1; the match to TRBD2 covers 13 bases. The junction had 6 bases not matched to a gene; V was cut back by 3 bases and J by 6 bases. The CDR3 is made up of 15 amino acids. Germline V gene sequence: CDR1 DFQATT, CDR2 SNEGSKA (reference sequence). The DNA of the CDR3 is TGCAGTGCTAGTGCAGGGACTAGCGGGAAGGATACGCAGTATTTT. This gives the protein CSASAGTSGKDTQYF.

The chain recombines TRBV2 with TRBJ1-4; weak D call: TRBD1 (5 bases). The CDR3 extends over 15 amino acids. Germline CDR1 reads SNHLY; CDR2 reads FYNNEI. V lost 7 bases, J lost 4 bases, and 16 bases lay in between. CDR3 nucleotide sequence: TGTGCCAGCACCCCGGGGGGACTGATTAATGAAAAACTGTTTTTT. Residues: CASTPGGLINEKLFF.

The chain carries TRBV6-5 and TRBJ1-6; the D is unclear. This CDR3 contains 15 residues. CDR1 and CDR2 from the germline V gene are MNHEY and SVGAGI. V was cut by 6 bases and J by 0 bases, with 9 bases left in between. CDR3 nucleotide sequence: TGTGCCAGCAGGCCATCCGGCTCCTATAATTCACCCCTCCACTTT. Protein: CASRPSGSYNSPLHF.

The sample holds one count of this clone. This chain links TRBV21-1 with TRBJ1-1. TRBV21-1 counts as a pseudogene. This CDR3 contains 18 residues. CDR3 DNA: TGTGCCAGCAGCAAAGGAGGGACTAGGAAAATAGGGAACACTGAAGCTTTCTTT. It translates to CASSKGGTRKIGNTEAFF.

V is TRBV27 and J is TRBJ1-2, with 9 positions matching TRBD1. This CDR3 region has 14 residues. Per germline, CDR1 MNHEY and CDR2 SMNVEV (reference sequence). V was pared by 11 bases and J by 4 bases, with 11 bases of the junction left unmatched. Written as DNA, the CDR3 is TGTGCCTCCGGACAGGGGAGCTCCTTCTATGGCTACACCTTC. Protein product: CASGQGSSFYGYTF.

The chain carries TRBV7-9 and TRBJ2-7, with 11 bases identical to TRBD2. After removal of 4 bases from V and 6 bases from J, the junction contained 11 bases not matched to a gene. This CDR3 is 16 amino acids long. Looked up from germline, CDR1 is SEHNR and CDR2 is FQNEAQ (reference sequence). CDR3 DNA sequence: TGTGCCAGCAGCTCTACTTTCACCGGGACTAGCGGCGAGCAGTACTTC. Protein sequence: CASSSTFTGTSGEQYF.

The chain links TRBV7-9 to TRBJ1-2, with TRBD1 identical over 8 bases. V was pared by 4 bases and J by 4 bases, with 8 bases of the junction left unmatched. Germline V lookup: CDR1 SEHNR, CDR2 FQNEAQ (reference sequence). CDR3 length: 15 amino acids. CDR3 loop: CASSSLDRDGYGYTF. The CDR3 bases are TGTGCCAGCAGCTCCTTGGACAGGGACGGCTATGGCTACACCTTC.

The chain uses TRBV19 and TRBJ1-5, with D possibly being TRBD1 (6 bases). Germline CDR1 LNHDA, CDR2 SQIVND (reference sequence). V lost 3 bases, J lost 4 bases, and 13 bases lay in between. The CDR3 is 15 amino acids. DNA of the CDR3: TGTGCCAGTAGTATGGGGGCCGGGGGGAATCAGCCCCAGCATTTT. This encodes CASSMGAGGNQPQHF.